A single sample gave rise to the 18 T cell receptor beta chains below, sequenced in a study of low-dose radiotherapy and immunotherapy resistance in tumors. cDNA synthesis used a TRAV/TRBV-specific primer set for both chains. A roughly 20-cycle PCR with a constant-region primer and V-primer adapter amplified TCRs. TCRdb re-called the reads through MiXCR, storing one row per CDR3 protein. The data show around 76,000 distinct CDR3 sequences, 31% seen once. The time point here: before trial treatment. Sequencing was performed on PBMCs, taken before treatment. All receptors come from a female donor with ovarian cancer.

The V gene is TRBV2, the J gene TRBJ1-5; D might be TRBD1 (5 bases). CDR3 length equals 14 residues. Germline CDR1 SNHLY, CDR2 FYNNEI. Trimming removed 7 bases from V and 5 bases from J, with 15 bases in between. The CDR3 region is CASKLTVTHQPQHF. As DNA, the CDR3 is TGTGCCAGCAAACTGACAGTCACTCATCAGCCCCAGCATTTT.

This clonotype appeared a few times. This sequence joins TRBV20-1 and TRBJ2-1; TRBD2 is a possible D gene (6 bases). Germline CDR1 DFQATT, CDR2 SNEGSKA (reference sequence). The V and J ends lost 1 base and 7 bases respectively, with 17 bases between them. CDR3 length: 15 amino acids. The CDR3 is CSARVSGVRTNEQFF. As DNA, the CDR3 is TGCAGTGCTAGAGTTTCGGGAGTCAGGACGAATGAGCAGTTCTTC.

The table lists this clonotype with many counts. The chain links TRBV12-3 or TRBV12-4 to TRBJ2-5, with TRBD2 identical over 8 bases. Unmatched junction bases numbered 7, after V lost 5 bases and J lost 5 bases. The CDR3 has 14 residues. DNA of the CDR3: TGTGCCAGCAGTCCCGGGGGGGGTAGGGAGACCCAGTACTTC. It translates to CASSPGGGRETQYF.

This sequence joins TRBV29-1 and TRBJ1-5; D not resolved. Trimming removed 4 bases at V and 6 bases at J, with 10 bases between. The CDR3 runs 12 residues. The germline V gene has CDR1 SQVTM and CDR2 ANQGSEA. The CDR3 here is CSVGGSSQPQHF. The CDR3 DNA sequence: TGCAGCGTTGGAGGCAGTTCTCAGCCCCAGCATTTT.

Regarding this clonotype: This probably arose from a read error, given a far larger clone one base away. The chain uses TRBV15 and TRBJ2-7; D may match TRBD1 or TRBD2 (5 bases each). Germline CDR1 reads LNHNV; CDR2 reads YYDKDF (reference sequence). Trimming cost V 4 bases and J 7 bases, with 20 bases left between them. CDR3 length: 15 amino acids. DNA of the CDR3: TGTGCCACCAGCAACGGGGCCAGCTCCTACAATGAGCAGTACTTC. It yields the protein CATSNGASSYNEQYF.

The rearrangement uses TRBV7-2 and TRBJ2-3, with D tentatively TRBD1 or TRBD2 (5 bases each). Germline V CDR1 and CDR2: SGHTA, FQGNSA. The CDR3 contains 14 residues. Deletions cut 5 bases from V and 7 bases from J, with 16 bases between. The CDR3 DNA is TGTGCCAGCAGCCCGGCGAGGGGACGCAATACGCAGTATTTT. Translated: CASSPARGRNTQYF.

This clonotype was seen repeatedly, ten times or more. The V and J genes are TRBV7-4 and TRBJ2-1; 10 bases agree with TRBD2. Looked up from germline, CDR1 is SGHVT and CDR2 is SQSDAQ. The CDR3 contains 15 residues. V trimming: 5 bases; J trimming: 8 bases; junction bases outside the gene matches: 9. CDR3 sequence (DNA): TGTGCCAGCAGCCTAAGGGGACTAGCGCCCCATGAGCAGTTCTTC. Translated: CASSLRGLAPHEQFF.

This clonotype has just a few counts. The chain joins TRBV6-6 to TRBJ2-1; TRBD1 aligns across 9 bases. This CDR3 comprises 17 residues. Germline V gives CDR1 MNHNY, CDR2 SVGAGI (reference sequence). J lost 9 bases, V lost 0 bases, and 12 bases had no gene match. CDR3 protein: CASSYSSLGQGRGEQFF. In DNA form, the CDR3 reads TGTGCCAGCAGTTACTCCTCCCTTGGACAGGGGAGAGGTGAGCAGTTCTTC.

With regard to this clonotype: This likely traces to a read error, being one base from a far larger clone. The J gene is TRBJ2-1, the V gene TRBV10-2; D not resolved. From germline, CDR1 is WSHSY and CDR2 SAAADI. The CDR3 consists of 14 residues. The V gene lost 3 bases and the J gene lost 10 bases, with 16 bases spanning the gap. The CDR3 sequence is CASSDGVPLYEQFF. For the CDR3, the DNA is TGCGCCAGCAGTGATGGGGTTCCCTTATACGAGCAGTTCTTC.

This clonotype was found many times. The CDR3 here is CASSDRGPYEQYF. CDR3 sequence (DNA): TGTGCCAGCAGTGACAGGGGGCCCTACGAGCAGTACTTC. The chain recombines TRBV7-9 with TRBJ2-7; TRBD1 matches at 10 bases. Germline V gene sequence: CDR1 SEHNR, CDR2 FQNEAQ (reference sequence). The CDR3 consists of 13 residues. After removal of 6 bases from V and 2 bases from J, the junction contained 1 base not matched to a gene.

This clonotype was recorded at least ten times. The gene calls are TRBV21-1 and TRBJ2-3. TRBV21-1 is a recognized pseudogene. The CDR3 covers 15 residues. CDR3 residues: CASPLTGSSTDTQYF. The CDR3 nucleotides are TGTGCCAGCCCACTAACCGGATCTAGCACAGATACGCAGTATTTT.

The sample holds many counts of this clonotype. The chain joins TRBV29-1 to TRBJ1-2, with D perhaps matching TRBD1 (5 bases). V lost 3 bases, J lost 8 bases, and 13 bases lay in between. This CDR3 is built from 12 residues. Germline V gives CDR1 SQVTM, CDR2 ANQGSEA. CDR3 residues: CSVEGDQGGYTF. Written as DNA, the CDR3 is TGCAGCGTTGAGGGGGACCAAGGGGGCTACACCTTC.

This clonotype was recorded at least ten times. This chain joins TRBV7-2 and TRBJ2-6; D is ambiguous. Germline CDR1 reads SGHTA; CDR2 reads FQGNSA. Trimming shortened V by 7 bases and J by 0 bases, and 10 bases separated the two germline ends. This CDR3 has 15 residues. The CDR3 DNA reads TGTGCCAGCACTGCTTCCCACTCTGGGGCCAACGTCCTGACTTTC. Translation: CASTASHSGANVLTF.

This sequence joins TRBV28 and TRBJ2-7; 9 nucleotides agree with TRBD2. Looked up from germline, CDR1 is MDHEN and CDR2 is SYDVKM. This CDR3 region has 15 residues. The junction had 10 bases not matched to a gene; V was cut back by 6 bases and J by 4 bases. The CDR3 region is CASSPGGAGGYEQYF. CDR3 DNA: TGTGCCAGCAGCCCAGGGGGAGCGGGAGGTTACGAGCAGTACTTC.

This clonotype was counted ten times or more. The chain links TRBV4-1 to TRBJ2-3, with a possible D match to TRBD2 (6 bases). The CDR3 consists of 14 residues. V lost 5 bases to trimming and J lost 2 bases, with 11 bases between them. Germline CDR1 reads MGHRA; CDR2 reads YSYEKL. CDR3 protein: CASSWGGTTDTQYF. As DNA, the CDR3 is TGCGCCAGCAGCTGGGGCGGGACCACAGATACGCAGTATTTT.

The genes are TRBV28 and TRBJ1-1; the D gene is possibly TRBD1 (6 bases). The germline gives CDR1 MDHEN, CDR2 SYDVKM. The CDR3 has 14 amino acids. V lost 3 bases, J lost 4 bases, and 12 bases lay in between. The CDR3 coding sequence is TGTGCCAGCAGTTTGCAGGGGCTCGGCACTGAAGCTTTCTTT. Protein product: CASSLQGLGTEAFF. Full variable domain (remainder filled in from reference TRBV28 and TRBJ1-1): DVKVTQSSRYLVKRTGEKVFLECVQDMDHENMFWYRQDPGLGLRLIYFSYDVKMKEKGDIPEGYSVSREKKERFSLILESASTNQTSMYLCASSLQGLGTEAFFGQGTRLTVV.

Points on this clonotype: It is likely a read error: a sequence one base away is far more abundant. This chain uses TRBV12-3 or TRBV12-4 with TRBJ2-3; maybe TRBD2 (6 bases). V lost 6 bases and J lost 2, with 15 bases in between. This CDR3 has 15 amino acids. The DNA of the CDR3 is TGTGCCAGCAGCTTAACTAGCAAACACACAGATACGCAGTATTTT. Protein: CASSLTSKHTDTQYF.

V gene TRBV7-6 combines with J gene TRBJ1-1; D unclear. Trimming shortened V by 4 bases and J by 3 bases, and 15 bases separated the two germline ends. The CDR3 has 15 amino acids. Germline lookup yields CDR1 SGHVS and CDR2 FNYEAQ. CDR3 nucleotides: TGTGCCAGCAGCTCCCCGACCGGAATGGACACTGAAGCTTTCTTT. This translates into CASSSPTGMDTEAFF.